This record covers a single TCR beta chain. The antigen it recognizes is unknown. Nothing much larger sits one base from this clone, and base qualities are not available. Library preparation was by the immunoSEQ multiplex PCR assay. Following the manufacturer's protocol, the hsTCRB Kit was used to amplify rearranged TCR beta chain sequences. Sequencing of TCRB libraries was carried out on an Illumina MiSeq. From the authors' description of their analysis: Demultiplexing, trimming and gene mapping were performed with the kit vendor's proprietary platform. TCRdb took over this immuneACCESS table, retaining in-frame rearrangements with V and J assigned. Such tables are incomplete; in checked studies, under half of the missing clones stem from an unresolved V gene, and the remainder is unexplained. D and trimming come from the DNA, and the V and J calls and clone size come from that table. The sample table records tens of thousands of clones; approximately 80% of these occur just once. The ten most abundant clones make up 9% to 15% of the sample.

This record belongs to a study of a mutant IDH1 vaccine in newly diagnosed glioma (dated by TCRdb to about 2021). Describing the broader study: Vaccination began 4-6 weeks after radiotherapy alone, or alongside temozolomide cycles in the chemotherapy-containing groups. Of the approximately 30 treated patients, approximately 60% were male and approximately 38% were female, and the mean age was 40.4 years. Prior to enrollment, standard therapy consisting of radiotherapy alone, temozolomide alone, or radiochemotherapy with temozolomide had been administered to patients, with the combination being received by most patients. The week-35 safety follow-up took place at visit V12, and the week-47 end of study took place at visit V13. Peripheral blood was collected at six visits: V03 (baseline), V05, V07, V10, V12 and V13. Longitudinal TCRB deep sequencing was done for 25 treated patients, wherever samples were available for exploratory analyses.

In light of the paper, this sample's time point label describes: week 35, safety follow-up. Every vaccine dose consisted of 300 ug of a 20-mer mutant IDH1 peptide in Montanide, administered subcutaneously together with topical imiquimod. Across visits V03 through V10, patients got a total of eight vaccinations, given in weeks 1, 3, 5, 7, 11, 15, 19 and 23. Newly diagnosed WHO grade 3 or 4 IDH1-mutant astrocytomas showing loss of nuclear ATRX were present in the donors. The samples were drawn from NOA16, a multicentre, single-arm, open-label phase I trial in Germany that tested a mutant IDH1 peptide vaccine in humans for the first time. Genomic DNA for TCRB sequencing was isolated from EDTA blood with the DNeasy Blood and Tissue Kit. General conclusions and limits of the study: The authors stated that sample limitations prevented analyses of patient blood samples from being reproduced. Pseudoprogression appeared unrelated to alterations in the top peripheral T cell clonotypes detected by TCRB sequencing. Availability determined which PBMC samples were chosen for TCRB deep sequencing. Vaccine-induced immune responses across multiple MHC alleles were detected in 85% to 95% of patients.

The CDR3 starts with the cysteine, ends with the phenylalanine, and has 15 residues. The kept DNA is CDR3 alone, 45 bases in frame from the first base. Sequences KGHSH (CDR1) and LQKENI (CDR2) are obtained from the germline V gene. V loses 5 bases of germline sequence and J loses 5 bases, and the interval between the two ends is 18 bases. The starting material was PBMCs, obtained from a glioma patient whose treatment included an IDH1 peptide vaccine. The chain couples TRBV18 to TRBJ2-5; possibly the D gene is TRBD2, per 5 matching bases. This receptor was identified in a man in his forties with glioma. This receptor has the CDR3 CASSSQERSFETQYF. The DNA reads TGTGCCAGCTCATCGCAGGAGCGGTCCTTTGAGACCCAGTACTTC.